The clone carrying this TCR beta chain was observed a few times. Its matching antigen is unknown. Indicated time point: pre-sensitization, week 0. Indicated treatment: therapeutic diphenylcyclopropenone sensitization with weekly scalp DPC. Trimming stripped 5 bases from V and 5 bases from J, with 10 bases between. Germline V gene sequence: CDR1 KGHSH, CDR2 LQKENI. This CDR3 has 13 amino acids. The entry originates in a study of human T cells and chemical hapten exposure. Broader study findings: The study found that DPC sensitization did not change TCRs above 1 in 1000 frequency.

TCRdb fed the RACE reads into MiXCR, producing one record per CDR3 protein. This table holds roughly 100,000 distinct CDR3 sequences, approximately 12% found once. The chain employs TRBV18 and TRBJ1-5; D ambiguous. The sequence was collected from a woman between 45 and 65 years old with alopecia areata. Some clones in this sample may be carry-over from other donors' samples. The material sequenced was whole blood, taken in connection with sensitization to the hapten diphenylcyclopropenone (DPC). DNA of the CDR3: TGTGCCAGCTCAAACAGCATTTATCAGCCCCAGCATTTT. It specifies CASSNSIYQPQHF.